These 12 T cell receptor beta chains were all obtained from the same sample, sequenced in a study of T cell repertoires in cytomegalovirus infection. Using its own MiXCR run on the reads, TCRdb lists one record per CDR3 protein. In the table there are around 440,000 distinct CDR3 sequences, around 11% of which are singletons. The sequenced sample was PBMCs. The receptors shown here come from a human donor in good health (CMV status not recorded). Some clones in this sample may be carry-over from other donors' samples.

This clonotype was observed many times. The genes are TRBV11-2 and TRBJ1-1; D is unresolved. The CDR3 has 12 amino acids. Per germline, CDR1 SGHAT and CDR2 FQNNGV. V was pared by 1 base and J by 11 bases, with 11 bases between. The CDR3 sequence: CASSLVGLHAFF. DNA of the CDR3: TGTGCCAGCAGCTTAGTAGGGTTACATGCTTTCTTT.

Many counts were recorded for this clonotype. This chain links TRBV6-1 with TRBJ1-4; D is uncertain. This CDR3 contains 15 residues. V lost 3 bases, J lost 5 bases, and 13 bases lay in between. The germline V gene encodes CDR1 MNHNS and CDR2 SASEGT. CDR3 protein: CASSEAAAGNEKLFF. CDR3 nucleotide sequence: TGTGCCAGCAGTGAGGCGGCGGCAGGCAATGAAAAACTGTTTTTT.

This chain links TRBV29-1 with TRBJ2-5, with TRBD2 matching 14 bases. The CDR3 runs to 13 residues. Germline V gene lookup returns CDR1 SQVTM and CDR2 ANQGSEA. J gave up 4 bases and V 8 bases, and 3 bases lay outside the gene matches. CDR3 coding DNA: TGCAGCTCGGGACTAGCGGGAGTAGAGACCCAGTACTTC. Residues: CSSGLAGVETQYF.

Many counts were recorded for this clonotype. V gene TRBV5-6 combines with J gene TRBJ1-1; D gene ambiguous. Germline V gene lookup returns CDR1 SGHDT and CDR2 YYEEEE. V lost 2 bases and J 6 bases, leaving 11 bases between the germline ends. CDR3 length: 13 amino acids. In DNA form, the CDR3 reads TGTGCCAGCAGCTTCGCTGGGGAGGCTGAAGCTTTCTTT. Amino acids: CASSFAGEAEAFF.

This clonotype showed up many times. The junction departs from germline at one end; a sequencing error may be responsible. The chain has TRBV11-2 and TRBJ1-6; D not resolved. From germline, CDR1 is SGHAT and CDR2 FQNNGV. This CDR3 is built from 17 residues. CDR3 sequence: CASSLVSRFGYSSPLHF. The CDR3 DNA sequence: TGTGCCAGCAGCTTAGTTTCCAGGTTCGGCTATAGTTCACCCCTCCACTTT.

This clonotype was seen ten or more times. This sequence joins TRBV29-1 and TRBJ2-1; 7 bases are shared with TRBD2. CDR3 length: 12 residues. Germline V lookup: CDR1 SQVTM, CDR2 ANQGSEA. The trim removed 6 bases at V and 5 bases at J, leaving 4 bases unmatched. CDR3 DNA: TGCAGCGTCGGGGACTATAACAATGAGCAGTTCTTC. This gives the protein CSVGDYNNEQFF.

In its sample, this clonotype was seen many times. The CDR3 spells CASSQGRTSTDTQYF. CDR3 DNA: TGTGCCAGCAGCCAAGGACGGACTAGCACAGATACGCAGTATTTT. The chain recombines TRBV4-2 with TRBJ2-3, with D possibly matching TRBD2 (5 bases). The ends were cut back, 1 base at V and 0 bases at J, with 8 bases in the middle. The CDR3 contains 15 residues. Germline values: CDR1 LGHNA, CDR2 YNFKEQ.

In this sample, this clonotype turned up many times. The CDR3 region is CASSKGRTAGANVLTF. CDR3 DNA sequence: TGTGCCAGCAGCAAAGGCCGGACTGCTGGGGCCAACGTCCTGACTTTC. The chain is built from TRBV11-1 and TRBJ2-6, with D perhaps matching TRBD2 (5 bases). The CDR3 loop spans 16 amino acids. Germline V gene data show CDR1 as SGHAT and CDR2 as FQDESV (reference sequence). Trimming stripped 5 bases from V and 2 bases from J, with 13 bases between.

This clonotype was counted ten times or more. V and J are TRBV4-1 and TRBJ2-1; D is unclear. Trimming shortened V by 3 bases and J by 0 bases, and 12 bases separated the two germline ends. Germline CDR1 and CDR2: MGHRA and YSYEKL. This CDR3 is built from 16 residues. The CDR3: CASSQGFLSSYNEQFF. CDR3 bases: TGCGCCAGCAGCCAGGGGTTTTTGAGCTCCTACAATGAGCAGTTCTTC.

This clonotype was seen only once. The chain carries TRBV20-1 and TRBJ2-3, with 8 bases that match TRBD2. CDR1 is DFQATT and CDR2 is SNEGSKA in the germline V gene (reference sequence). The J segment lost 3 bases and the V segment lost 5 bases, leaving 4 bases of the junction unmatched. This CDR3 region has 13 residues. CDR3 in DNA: TGCAGTGCTGACGGGAGGGGGACAGATACGCAGTATTTT. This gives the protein CSADGRGTDTQYF.

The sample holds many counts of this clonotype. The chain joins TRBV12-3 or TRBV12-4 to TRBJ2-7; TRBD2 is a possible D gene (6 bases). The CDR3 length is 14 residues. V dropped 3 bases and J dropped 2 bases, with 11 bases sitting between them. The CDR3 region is CASSFGGAAYEQYF. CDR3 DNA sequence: TGTGCCAGCAGTTTCGGCGGGGCGGCCTACGAGCAGTACTTC.

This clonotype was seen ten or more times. CDR3 sequence reads: CASSPAGSTDTQYF. The CDR3 DNA follows: TGTGCCAGCAGTCCAGCAGGGAGCACAGATACGCAGTATTTT. This rearrangement joins TRBV28 to TRBJ2-3, with D possibly being TRBD1 (5 bases). V lost 5 bases, J lost 0 bases, and 9 bases lay in between. Germline V gene data show CDR1 as MDHEN and CDR2 as SYDVKM. The CDR3 totals 14 residues.